The 22 T cell receptor beta chains presented below share a single source sample, sequenced in a study of CD8+ T cells in alopecia areata. Once RNA had been extracted, it was reverse transcribed into cDNA to act as the sequencing template. This table comes from immunoSEQ multiplex PCR, and its TCRdb copy is limited to in-frame clones, with some not included. The data show approximately 100,000 clones, 55% seen once. The sequencing sample was made of CD4+ T cells sorted from blood. Receptors originate from a human donor in good health.

This clone was seen a few times. This chain links TRBV10-3 with TRBJ1-6, with D perhaps matching TRBD1 (5 bases). The CDR3 is made up of 18 amino acids. Trimming pared 0 bases from V and 5 bases from J, leaving 17 bases between. Germline CDR1 reads ENHRY; CDR2 reads SYGVKD. The CDR3, as DNA: TGTGCCATCAGTGAGTCTGGAGTTGGTGGGGGGGATAATTCACCCCTCCACTTT. It is translated as CAISESGVGGGDNSPLHF.

This clone was observed a handful of times. The CDR3 DNA follows: TGCGCCAGCAGCTCGTTGGGGGCTCCGAACACCGGGGAGCTGTTTTTT. Translating gives CASSSLGAPNTGELFF. J is TRBJ2-2 and V is TRBV5-1, with TRBD1 as a possible D gene (6 bases). CDR1 is SGHRS, CDR2 YFSETQ, per germline. Trimming left V 3 bases short and J 0 bases short, with 12 bases between. The CDR3 length is 16 residues.

This clone showed up just a few times. The chain links TRBV4-3 to TRBJ2-5; 8 nucleotides agree with TRBD1. CDR1 and CDR2 from the germline V gene are LGHNA and YSLEER. The CDR3 is 15 amino acids. Trimming at V came to 4 bases and at J to 1 base, leaving 5 bases not matched to a gene. For the CDR3, the DNA is TGCGCCAGCAGCCCGCTAGGACAGGGCCAAGAGACCCAGTACTTC. It specifies CASSPLGQGQETQYF.

The chain employs TRBV7-2 and TRBJ2-5, with D perhaps assigned TRBD1 or TRBD2 (5 bases each). V was trimmed by 2 bases and J by 4 bases, leaving 11 bases between them. The germline V gene encodes CDR1 SGHTA and CDR2 FQGNSA. The CDR3 is made up of 14 amino acids. CDR3 sequence (DNA): TGTGCCAGCAGCTTAATGGGGACGGGAGAGACCCAGTACTTC. It codes for CASSLMGTGETQYF.

This rearrangement joins TRBV29-1 to TRBJ1-2; 11 bases are shared with TRBD1. Per germline, CDR1 SQVTM and CDR2 ANQGSEA. The V segment lost 4 bases and the J segment 5 bases; nucleotides outside the gene matches: 6. This CDR3 is 14 amino acids long. The CDR3 nucleotides are TGCAGCGTTGCTGAAGGACAGGGGGCATATGGCTACACCTTC. Translation: CSVAEGQGAYGYTF.

V usage is TRBV30 and J usage is TRBJ2-7; TRBD1 is a possible D gene (6 bases). CDR3 length: 14 amino acids. Germline V gene data show CDR1 as GTSNPN and CDR2 as SVGIG (reference sequence). Trimming left V 0 bases short and J 0 bases short, with 9 bases between. CDR3 in amino acids: CAWSVQGSSYEQYF. The CDR3 DNA reads TGTGCCTGGAGTGTACAGGGCAGCTCCTACGAGCAGTACTTC.

The genes are TRBV5-1 and TRBJ2-1; 11 bases fit TRBD1. The V gene end was trimmed by 7 bases and the J gene end by 6 bases; junction bases not matched to a gene: 6. Per germline, CDR1 SGHRS and CDR2 YFSETQ. The CDR3 totals 14 residues. CDR3 loop: CASSRGTGGNEQFF. CDR3 nucleotide sequence: TGCGCCAGCTCCCGCGGGACAGGGGGCAATGAGCAGTTCTTC.

J is TRBJ2-1 and V is TRBV6-5; 10 nucleotides align to TRBD2. This CDR3 is 15 amino acids long. The germline V gene encodes CDR1 MNHEY and CDR2 SVGAGI. Trimming cost V 4 bases and J 8 bases; bases outside gene matches: 8. The CDR3 protein is CASSLGPSGGYEQFF. For the CDR3, the DNA is TGTGCCAGCAGTTTAGGCCCTAGCGGGGGTTATGAGCAGTTCTTC.

The chain joins TRBV25-1 to TRBJ2-1, with D uncertain. Trimming removed 3 bases from V and 13 bases from J, with 7 bases in between. CDR3 length: 10 residues. The V gene's germline CDR1 is MGHDK and CDR2 SYGVNS. The chain's CDR3 is CASSEVRQFF. For the CDR3, the DNA is TGTGCCAGCAGTGAGGTCCGACAGTTCTTC.

This chain links TRBV25-1 with TRBJ2-3; no reliable D call. CDR3 size: 14 residues. Trimming shortened V by 8 bases and J by 4 bases, and 16 bases separated the two germline ends. The germline gives CDR1 MGHDK, CDR2 SYGVNS. The CDR3 DNA reads TGTGCCAGCCGATTGGGCCCCCAGCCAGATACGCAGTATTTT. It codes for CASRLGPQPDTQYF.

The chain combines TRBV27 with TRBJ1-2; the D gene is possibly TRBD1 (5 bases). Trimming took off 6 bases at V and 4 bases at J, with 15 bases between the two ends. The CDR3 consists of 14 residues. The germline CDR1 and CDR2 sequences are MNHEY and SMNVEV (reference sequence). The CDR3 spells CASRTSGTGYGYTF. The CDR3 DNA is TGTGCCAGCAGGACCTCAGGGACCGGCTATGGCTACACCTTC.

This clone was counted only a few times. The chain carries TRBV29-1 and TRBJ1-1; no clear D gene. The germline gives CDR1 SQVTM, CDR2 ANQGSEA. Trimming removed 5 bases at V and 0 bases at J, with 10 bases between. The CDR3 is 13 amino acids. CDR3 nucleotide sequence: TGCAGCGTTTTAGGGTTTATGAACACTGAAGCTTTCTTT. Amino acid sequence: CSVLGFMNTEAFF.

The V gene is TRBV4-2, the J gene TRBJ1-2; the D gene is possibly TRBD1 (5 bases). V was trimmed by 5 bases and J by 2 bases, leaving 15 bases between them. The CDR3 has 15 residues. CDR1 and CDR2 (germline): LGHNA, YNFKEQ. The CDR3 DNA reads as TGTGCCAGCAGCTTACCCGGACACTTCAACTATGGCTACACCTTC. Translating gives CASSLPGHFNYGYTF.

The rearrangement joins TRBV6-1 to TRBJ2-5; no clear D. Germline V gives CDR1 MNHNS, CDR2 SASEGT. The ends were cut back, 2 bases at V and 2 bases at J, with 3 bases in the middle. The CDR3 spans 12 residues. CDR3 coding DNA: TGTGCCAGCAGTGAACAACAAGAGACCCAGTACTTC. It encodes CASSEQQETQYF.

This clone has just a few counts. The rearrangement uses TRBV29-1 and TRBJ2-2; 10 nucleotides align to TRBD1. Looked up from germline, CDR1 is SQVTM and CDR2 is ANQGSEA. The CDR3 length is 14 residues. V lost 6 bases to trimming and J lost 1 base; unmatched junction nucleotides: 2. Here the CDR3 DNA reads TGCAGCGTGGACAGGGGGAGGAACACCGGGGAGCTGTTTTTT. Encoded protein: CSVDRGRNTGELFF.

The gene calls are TRBV10-3 and TRBJ2-5; 7 nucleotides align to TRBD1. The J segment lost 4 bases and the V segment lost 6 bases, leaving 5 bases of the junction unmatched. This CDR3 spans 13 amino acids. The germline V gene has CDR1 ENHRY and CDR2 SYGVKD. The CDR3 loop reads CAISDPGGETQYF. CDR3 nucleotide sequence: TGTGCCATCAGCGACCCAGGGGGAGAGACCCAGTACTTC.

This clone was seen a handful of times. The rearrangement joins TRBV9 to TRBJ1-4; no clear D gene. CDR3 length: 11 residues. The ends were cut back, 4 bases at V and 10 bases at J, with 8 bases in the middle. Germline CDR1 SGDLS, CDR2 YYNGEE. The CDR3 nucleotides read TGTGCCAGCAGCAACGGTGGAAAACTGTTTTTT. This gives the protein CASSNGGKLFF.

This clone appeared a few times. The chain employs TRBV28 and TRBJ2-4; maybe TRBD2 (6 bases). The CDR3 consists of 14 residues. The V end was cut by 3 bases, the J end by 1 base, with 7 bases between. CDR1 MDHEN and CDR2 SYDVKM come from the germline V gene. CDR3 bases: TGTGCCAGCAGTTTTGGGGGGGCCAAAAACATTCAGTACTTC. Its protein is CASSFGGAKNIQYF.

The sample holds a few counts of this clone. The chain couples TRBV6-1 to TRBJ2-5, with a weak D call TRBD1 (5 bases). Germline V CDR1 and CDR2: MNHNS, SASEGT. Trimming stripped 2 bases from V and 4 bases from J, with 14 bases between. The CDR3 is 15 amino acids. The CDR3 loop reads CASSEPLWGRETQYF. The CDR3 bases are TGTGCCAGCAGTGAACCCCTTTGGGGCCGAGAGACCCAGTACTTC.

This clone was seen only once. The gene calls are TRBV9 and TRBJ1-2; D is perhaps TRBD1 (6 bases). The length of the CDR3 is 13 residues. V shed 0 bases and J shed 5 bases, with 8 bases lying between them. Per the germline V gene, CDR1 is SGDLS and CDR2 is YYNGEE. This chain's CDR3 is CASSVDREYGYTF. The CDR3 DNA follows: TGTGCCAGCAGCGTAGACAGGGAGTATGGCTACACCTTC.

This clone was seen a few times. The V and J genes are TRBV2 and TRBJ2-7; 9 bases agree with TRBD1. Germline assignment: CDR1 SNHLY and CDR2 FYNNEI. With V trimmed by 5 bases and J by 3 bases, 5 bases remained unmatched. The CDR3 runs 14 residues. CDR3 in DNA: TGTGCCAGCAGTAAACAGGGGGCAGTCTACGAGCAGTACTTC. Translating it yields CASSKQGAVYEQYF.

The V and J genes are TRBV19 and TRBJ2-5, with D hard to call. Germline V gene sequence: CDR1 LNHDA, CDR2 SQIVND (reference sequence). CDR3 length: 10 amino acids. Trimming stripped 9 bases from V and 5 bases from J, with 7 bases between. The CDR3, as DNA: TGTGCCAGCCCCCATGAGACCCAGTACTTC. The encoded protein is CASPHETQYF.